This TCR beta chain emerged from a study of blood T cell repertoires in COVID-19. Assay: immunoSEQ multiplex PCR; the TCRdb copy retains only in-frame clones and omits some. The sample lists around 250,000 clones, approximately 90% occurring once. This clone was recorded many times. Between the trimmed V and J ends, which lost 4 bases and 5 bases, there was a span of 17 bases. This CDR3 has 16 amino acids. Germline assignment: CDR1 LGHDT and CDR2 YNNKEL (reference sequence). The specimen was peripheral blood. This TCR derives from a man younger than 45 who had recovered from COVID-19. V and J are TRBV3-1 (or the pseudogene TRBV3-2) and TRBJ2-2; TRBD2 is a possible D gene (6 bases). Here the CDR3 reads CASSLGTHGWTGELFF. For the CDR3, the DNA is TGTGCCAGCAGCCTCGGGACTCACGGGTGGACCGGGGAGCTGTTTTTT.